This T cell receptor beta chain was identified during a study of blood T cell repertoires in COVID-19. Looking at the study overall: Researchers got acute and convalescent COVID-19 samples from the United States, Italy and Spain. Nucleic acid was either cDNA or gDNA, and it came from T cells, B-cell-depleted T cells, or PBMCs.

Per germline, CDR1 LNHDA and CDR2 SQIVND (reference sequence). The V gene end was trimmed by 5 bases and the J gene end by 1 base; junction bases not matched to a gene: 7. This CDR3 region has 17 residues. In the original workflow: Reference gene primer amplification yielded estimated nucleated cell counts. The protocol was immunoSEQ multiplex PCR, while the TCRdb copy is restricted to in-frame clones and leaves out a portion. V, J and clone size reflect that table, while D and trimming were determined from the DNA. Of 54,000 or so clones listed, about 83% are singletons. The origin of this receptor is an elderly woman with acute or convalescent COVID-19. Sequences were obtained from peripheral blood. The chain employs TRBV19 and TRBJ1-3, with 11 bases identical to TRBD1. The CDR3 nucleotides read TGTGCCAGTAGTGCCGGGACAGGGGGTATATCTGGAAACACCATATATTTT. Protein: CASSAGTGGISGNTIYF. Together with reference TRBV19 and TRBJ1-3, the CDR3 gives the full variable domain: DGGITQSPKYLFRKEGQNVTLSCEQNLNHDAMYWYRQDPGQGLRLIYYSQIVNDFQKGDIAEGYSVSREKKESFPLTVTSAQKNPTAFYLCASSAGTGGISGNTIYFGEGSWLTVV.